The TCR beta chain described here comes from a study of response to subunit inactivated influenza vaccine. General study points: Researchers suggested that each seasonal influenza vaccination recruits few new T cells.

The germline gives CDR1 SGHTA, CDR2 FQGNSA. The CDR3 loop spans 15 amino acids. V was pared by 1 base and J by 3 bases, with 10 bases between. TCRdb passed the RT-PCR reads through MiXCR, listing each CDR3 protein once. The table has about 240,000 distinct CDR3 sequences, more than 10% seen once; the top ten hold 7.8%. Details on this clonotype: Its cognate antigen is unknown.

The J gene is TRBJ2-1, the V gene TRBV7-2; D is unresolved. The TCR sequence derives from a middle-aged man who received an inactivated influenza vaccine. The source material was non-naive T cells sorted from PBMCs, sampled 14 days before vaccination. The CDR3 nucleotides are TGTGCCAGCAGCTTAGACAGTTCCCGCTACAATGAGCAGTTCTTC. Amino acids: CASSLDSSRYNEQFF.